The clone carrying this T cell receptor (beta chain) was counted ten times or more. Germline CDR1 and CDR2: MNHNS and SASEGT. V gave up 8 bases and J gave up 6 bases, with 10 bases separating them. CDR3 length: 11 amino acids. This sample was included in a study of T cells in Graves' hyperthyroidism and ophthalmopathy. Amplified regions were TCR beta CDR3 sequences from RNA transcripts. A set of HTBI primers served as the primers for a first-round RT-PCR of the TCR CDR3. TCRdb used MiXCR to reprocess the multiplex PCR reads, holding one entry per CDR3 protein. The data show around 600,000 distinct CDR3 sequences, approximately 15% seen once.

The sequenced sample consisted of blood. The receptor comes from a woman aged 18-29 years with Graves' ophthalmopathy. This sequence joins TRBV6-1 and TRBJ1-1; D gene ambiguous. The CDR3 nucleotides are TGTGCCAGCGGAAATGGGGCTGAAGCTTTCTTT. Translating it yields CASGNGAEAFF.